The table lists the clone carrying this TCR beta chain with a few counts. Its specificity is not known. This sample includes further DNA sequences coding for the same CDR3. The authors extracted RNA and reverse transcribed it into cDNA as the sequencing template. Produced via immunoSEQ multiplex PCR; TCRdb's table is partial and in-frame only. Of roughly 60,000 clones listed, around 44% are singletons. Trimming removed 4 bases at V and 0 bases at J, with 9 bases between. There are 13 residues in the CDR3. Germline V gives CDR1 SQVTM, CDR2 ANQGSEA. This entry belongs to a study of CD8+ T cells in alopecia areata. General observations from the study: Patients showed less clear TCR sequence sharing than mice, possibly partly because of HLA diversity. Resident alphabeta T-cell populations of normal skin are likewise subject to sequencing in scalp samples.

Researchers gathered lesional scalp punch biopsies and peripheral blood from patients with alopecia areata. This sequence joins TRBV29-1 and TRBJ1-1; D perhaps matches TRBD1 (5 bases). The sequencing sample was made of NKG2D-low CD8+ T cells sorted from blood. This clonotype originated in a human donor with alopecia areata. The CDR3 DNA reads as TGCAGCGTTGGTGACAGCTTGAACACTGAAGCTTTCTTT. Its translation is CSVGDSLNTEAFF.